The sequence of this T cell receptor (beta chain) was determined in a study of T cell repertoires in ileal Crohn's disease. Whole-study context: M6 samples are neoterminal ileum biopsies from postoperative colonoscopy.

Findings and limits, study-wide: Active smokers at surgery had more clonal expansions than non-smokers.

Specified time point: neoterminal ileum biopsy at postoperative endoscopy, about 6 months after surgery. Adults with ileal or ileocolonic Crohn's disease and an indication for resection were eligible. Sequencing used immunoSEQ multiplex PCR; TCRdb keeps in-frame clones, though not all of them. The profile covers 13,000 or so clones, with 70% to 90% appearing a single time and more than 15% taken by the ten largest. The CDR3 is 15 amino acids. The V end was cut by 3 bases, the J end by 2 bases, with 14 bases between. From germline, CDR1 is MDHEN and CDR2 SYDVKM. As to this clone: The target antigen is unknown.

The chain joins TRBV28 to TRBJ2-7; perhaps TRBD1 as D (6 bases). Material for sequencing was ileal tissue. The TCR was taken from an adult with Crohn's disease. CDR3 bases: TGTGCCAGCAGTTTCCCCCAGGGGTCAACCTACGAGCAGTACTTC. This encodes CASSFPQGSTYEQYF.